This paragraph reports one TCR beta chain. Sequence at one end of the junction differs from germline and may be a read error. One entry per CDR3 protein results from TCRdb running MiXCR on the reads. The table shows about 680,000 distinct CDR3 sequences, with 20% to 25% occurring only once. Germline-derived CDR1 and CDR2 are ENHRY and SYGVKD. The CDR3 sequence is 15 residues long. This entry is derived from a study of T cell repertoires in cytomegalovirus infection. Sequencing was performed on CD8+ T cells from PBMCs. The TCR was taken from a human donor in good health (CMV status not recorded). Some clones in this sample may be carry-over from other donors' samples. The V call is TRBV10-3, the J call TRBJ2-7; D is possibly TRBD1 or TRBD2 (5 bases each). The CDR3 DNA reads TGTGACATCAGTGAACCGGGACGGGGATCCTACGAGCAGTACTTC. This codes for CDISEPGRGSYEQYF.